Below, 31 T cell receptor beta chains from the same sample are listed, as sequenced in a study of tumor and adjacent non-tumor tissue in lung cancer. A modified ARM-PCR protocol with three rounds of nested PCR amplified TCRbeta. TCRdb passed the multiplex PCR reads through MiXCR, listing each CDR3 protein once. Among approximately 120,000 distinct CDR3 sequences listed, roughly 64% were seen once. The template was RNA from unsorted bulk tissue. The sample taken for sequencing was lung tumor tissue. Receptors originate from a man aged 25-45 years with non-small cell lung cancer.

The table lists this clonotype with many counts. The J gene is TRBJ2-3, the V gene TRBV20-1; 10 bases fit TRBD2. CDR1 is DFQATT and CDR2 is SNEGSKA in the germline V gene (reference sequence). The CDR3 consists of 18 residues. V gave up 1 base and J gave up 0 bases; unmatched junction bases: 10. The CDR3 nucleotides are TGCAGTGCTAGAGTGGGTAGCGGGGGGTGGATAAGCACAGATACGCAGTATTTT. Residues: CSARVGSGGWISTDTQYF.

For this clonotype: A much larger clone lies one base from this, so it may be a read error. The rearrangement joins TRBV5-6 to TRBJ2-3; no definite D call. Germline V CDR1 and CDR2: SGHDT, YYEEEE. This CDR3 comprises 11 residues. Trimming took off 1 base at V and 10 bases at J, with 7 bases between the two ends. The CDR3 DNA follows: TGTGCCAGCAGCTTGACCCATGCGCAGTATTTT. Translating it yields CASSLTHAQYF.

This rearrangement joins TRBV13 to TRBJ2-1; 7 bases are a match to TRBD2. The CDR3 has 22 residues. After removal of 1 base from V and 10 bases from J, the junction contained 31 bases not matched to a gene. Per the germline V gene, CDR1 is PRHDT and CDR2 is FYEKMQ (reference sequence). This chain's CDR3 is CASSLDSCGLRPELTGGVEQFF. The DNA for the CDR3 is TGTGCCAGCAGCTTAGATAGCTGTGGGCTACGCCCGGAACTAACGGGAGGTGTGGAGCAGTTCTTC.

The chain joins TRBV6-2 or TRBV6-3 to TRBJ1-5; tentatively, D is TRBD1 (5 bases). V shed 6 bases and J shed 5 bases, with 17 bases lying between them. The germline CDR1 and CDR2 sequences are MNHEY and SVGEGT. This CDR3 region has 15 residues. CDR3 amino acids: CASSPNMGLDQPQHF. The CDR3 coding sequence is TGTGCCAGCAGCCCTAACATGGGGCTGGATCAGCCCCAGCATTTT.

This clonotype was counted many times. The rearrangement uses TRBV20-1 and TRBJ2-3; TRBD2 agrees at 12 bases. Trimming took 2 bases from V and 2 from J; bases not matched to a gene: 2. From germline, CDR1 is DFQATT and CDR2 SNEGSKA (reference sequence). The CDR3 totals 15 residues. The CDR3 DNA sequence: TGCAGTGCTAGAACTAGCGGGGGGAACACAGATACGCAGTATTTT. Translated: CSARTSGGNTDTQYF.

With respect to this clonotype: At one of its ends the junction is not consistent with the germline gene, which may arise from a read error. The CDR3 loop is CASSQDTQQGYTDTQYF. CDR3 in DNA: TGTGCCAGCAGTCAAGATACCCAGCAGGGGTACACAGATACGCAGTATTTT. The chain couples TRBV4-2 to TRBJ2-3; D is perhaps TRBD1 (6 bases). The length of the CDR3 is 17 residues. Germline CDR1 LGHNA, CDR2 YNFKEQ.

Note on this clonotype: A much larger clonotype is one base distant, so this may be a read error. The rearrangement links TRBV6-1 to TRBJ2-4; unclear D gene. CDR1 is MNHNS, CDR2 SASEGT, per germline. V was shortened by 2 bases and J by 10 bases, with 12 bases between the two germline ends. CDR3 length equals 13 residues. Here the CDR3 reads CASSETLGIIQYF. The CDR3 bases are TGTGCCAGCAGTGAAACCCTCGGCATTATTCAGTACTTC.

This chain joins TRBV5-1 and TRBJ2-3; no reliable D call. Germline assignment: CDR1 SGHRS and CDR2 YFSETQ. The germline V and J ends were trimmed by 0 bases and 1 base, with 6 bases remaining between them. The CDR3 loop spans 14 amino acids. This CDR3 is CASSLEGCTDTQYF. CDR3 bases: TGCGCCAGCAGCTTGGAAGGCTGCACAGATACGCAGTATTTT. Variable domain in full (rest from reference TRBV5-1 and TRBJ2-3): KAGVTQTPRYLIKTRGQQVTLSCSPISGHRSVSWYQQTPGQGLQFLFEYFSETQRNKGNFPGRFSGRQFSNSRSEMNVSTLELGDSALYLCASSLEGCTDTQYFGPGTRLTVL.

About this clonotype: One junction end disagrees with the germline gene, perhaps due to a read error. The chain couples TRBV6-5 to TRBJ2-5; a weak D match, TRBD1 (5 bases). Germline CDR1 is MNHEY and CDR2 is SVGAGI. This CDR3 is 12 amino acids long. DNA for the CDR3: TGTGCCAGCAGTTTCCAGGGTGAGACCCAGTGCTTC. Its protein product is CASSFQGETQCF.

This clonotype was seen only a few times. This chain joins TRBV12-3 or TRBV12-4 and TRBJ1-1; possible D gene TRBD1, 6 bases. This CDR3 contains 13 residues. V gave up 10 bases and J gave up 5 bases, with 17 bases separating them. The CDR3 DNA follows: TGTGCCATCACAGGGTCGGGAGATACTGAAGCTTTCTTT. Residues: CAITGSGDTEAFF.

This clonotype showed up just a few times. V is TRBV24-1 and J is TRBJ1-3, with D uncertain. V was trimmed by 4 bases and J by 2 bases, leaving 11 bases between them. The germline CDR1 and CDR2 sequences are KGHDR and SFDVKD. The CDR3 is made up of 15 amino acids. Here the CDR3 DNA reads TGTGCCACCAGTGACCCGGGCAAGACTGGAAACACCATATATTTT. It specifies CATSDPGKTGNTIYF.

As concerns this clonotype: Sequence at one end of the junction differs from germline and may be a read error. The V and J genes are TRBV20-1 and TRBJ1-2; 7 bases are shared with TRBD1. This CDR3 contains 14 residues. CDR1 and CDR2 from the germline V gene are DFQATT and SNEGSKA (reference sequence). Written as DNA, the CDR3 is TGCAGTACTATTACCACACAGGGGATCTATGGCTACAGCTTC. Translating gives CSTITTQGIYGYSF.

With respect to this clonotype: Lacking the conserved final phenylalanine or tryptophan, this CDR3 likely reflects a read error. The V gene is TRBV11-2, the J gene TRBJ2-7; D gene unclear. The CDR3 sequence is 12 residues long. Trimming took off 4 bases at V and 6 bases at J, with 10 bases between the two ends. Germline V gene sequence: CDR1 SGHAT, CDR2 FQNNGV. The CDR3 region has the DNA TGTGCCAGCAGCTCCCCTCCCTTCGAGCAGTACATC. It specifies CASSSPPFEQYI.

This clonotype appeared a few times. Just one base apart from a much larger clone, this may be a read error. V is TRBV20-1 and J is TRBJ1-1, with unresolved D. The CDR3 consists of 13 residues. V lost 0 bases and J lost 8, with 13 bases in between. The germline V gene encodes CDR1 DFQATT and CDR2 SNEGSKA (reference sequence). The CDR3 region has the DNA TGCAGTGCTAGAGATCTAACGGTGAGCGAAGCTTTCTTT. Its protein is CSARDLTVSEAFF.

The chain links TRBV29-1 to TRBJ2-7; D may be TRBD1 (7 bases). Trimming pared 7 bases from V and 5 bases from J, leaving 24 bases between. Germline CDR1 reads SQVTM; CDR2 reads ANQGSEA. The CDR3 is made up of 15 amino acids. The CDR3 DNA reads TGCAGCGCCTCAGAGTCCGGGAGAGGGGGCCACGAGCAGTACTTC. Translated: CSASESGRGGHEQYF.

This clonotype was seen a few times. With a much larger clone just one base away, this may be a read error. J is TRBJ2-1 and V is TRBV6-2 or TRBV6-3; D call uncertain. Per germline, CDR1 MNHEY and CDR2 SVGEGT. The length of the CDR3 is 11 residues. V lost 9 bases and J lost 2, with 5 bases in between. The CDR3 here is CASEAYNEQFF. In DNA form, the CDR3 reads TGTGCCAGTGAAGCCTACAATGAGCAGTTCTTC.

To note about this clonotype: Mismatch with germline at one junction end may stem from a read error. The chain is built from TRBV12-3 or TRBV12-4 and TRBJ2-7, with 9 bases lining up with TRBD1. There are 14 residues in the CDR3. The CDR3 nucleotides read TGTGCCAGCAATTTACAGGGGGCCTTCTACGAGCAGTACTTC. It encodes CASNLQGAFYEQYF.

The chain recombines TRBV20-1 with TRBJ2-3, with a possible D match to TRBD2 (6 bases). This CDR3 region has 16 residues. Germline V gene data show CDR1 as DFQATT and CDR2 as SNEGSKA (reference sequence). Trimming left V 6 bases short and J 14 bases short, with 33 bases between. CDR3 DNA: TGCAGTGCCTCTAGCGCCTGGAGGAGGTCCCCAGATACACGGTATTTT. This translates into CSASSAWRRSPDTRYF.

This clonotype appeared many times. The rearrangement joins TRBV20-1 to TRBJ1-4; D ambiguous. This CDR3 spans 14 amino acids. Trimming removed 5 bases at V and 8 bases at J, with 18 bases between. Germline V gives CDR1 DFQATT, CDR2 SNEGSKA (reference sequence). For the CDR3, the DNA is TGCAGTGCTGGATCCAGCCGGGAAGGAGAAAAACTGTTTTTT. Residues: CSAGSSREGEKLFF.

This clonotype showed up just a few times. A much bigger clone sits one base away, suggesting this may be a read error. The CDR3 is CSVGDYSRFF. CDR3 nucleotides: TGCAGCGTGGGGGACTACTCTCGGTTCTTC. The gene calls are TRBV29-1 and TRBJ2-1; 7 bases map to TRBD2. The CDR3 totals 10 residues. Losses at the gene ends were 6 bases for V and 15 bases for J; bases not matched to a gene: 8. The germline V gene encodes CDR1 SQVTM and CDR2 ANQGSEA.

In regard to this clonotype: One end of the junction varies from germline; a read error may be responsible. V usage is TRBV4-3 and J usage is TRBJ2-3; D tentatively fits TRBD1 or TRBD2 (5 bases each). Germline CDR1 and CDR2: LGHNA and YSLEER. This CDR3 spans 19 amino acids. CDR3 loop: CASSQESAGRLMGTDTRYF. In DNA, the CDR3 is TGCGCCAGCAGCCAAGAATCTGCAGGGAGATTAATGGGCACAGATACGCGGTATTTT.

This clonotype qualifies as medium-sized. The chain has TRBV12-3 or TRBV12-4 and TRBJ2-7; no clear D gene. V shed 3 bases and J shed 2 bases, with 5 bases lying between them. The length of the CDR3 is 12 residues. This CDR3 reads CASSLMTYEQYF. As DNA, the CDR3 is TGTGCCAGCAGTTTGATGACCTACGAGCAGTACTTC.

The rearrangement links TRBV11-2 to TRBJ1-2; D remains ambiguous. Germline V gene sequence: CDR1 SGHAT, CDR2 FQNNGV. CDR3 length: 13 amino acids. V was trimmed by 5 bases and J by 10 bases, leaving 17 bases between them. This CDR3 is CASSKGSAWDYTF. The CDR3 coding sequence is TGTGCCAGCAGCAAAGGTAGTGCCTGGGACTACACCTTC.

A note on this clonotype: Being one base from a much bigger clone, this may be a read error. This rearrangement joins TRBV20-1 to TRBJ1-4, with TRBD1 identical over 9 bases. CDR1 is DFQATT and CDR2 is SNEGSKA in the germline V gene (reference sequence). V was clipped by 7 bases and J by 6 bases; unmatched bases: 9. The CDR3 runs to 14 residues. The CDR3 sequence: CSVLAGDRDEKLFF. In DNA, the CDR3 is TGCAGTGTCCTCGCTGGGGACAGGGATGAAAAACTGTTTTTT.

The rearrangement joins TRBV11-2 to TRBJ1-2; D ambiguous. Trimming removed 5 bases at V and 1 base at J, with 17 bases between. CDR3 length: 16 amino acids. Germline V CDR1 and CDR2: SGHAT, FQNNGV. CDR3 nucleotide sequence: TGTGCCAGCAGCCCCTCACATGTGACTGTTAACTATGGCTACACCTTC. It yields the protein CASSPSHVTVNYGYTF.

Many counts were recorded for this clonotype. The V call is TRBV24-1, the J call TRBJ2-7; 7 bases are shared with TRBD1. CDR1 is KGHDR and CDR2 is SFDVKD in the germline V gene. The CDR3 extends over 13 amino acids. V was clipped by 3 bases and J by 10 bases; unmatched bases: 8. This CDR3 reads CATSDTRDSTQYF. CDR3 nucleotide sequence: TGTGCCACCAGTGATACCCGGGACAGTACCCAGTACTTC.

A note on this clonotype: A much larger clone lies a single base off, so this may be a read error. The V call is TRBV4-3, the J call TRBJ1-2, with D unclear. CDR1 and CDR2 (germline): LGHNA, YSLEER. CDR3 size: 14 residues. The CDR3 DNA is TGCGCCAGCAGCCAAGATACGGGTGGCTATGGCCACACCTTC. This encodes CASSQDTGGYGHTF.

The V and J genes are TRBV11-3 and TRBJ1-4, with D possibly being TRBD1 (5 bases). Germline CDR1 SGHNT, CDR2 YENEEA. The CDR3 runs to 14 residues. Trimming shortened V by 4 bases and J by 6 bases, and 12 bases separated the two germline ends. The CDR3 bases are TGTGCCAGCAGCTCCCGACAGAGGGATGAAAAACTGTTTTTT. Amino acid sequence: CASSSRQRDEKLFF.

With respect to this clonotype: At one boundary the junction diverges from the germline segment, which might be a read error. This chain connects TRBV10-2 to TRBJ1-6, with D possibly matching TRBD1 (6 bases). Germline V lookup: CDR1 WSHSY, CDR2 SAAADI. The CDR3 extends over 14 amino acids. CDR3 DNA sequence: TGCGGCAGCACCAGGGGACCTCGGGATTCACCCCTCCACTTT. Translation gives CGSTRGPRDSPLHF.

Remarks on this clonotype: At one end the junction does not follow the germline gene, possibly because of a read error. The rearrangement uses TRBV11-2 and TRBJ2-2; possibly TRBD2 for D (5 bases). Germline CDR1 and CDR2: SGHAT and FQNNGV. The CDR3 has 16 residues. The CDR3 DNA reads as TGTGCCAGCAGCAATAGAGGGAGATTGAGCACCGGGGAGCTGTTATTT. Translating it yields CASSNRGRLSTGELLF. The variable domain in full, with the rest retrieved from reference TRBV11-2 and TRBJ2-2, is EAGVAQSPRYKIIEKRQSVAFWCNPISGHATLYWYQQILGQGPKLLIQFQNNGVVDDSQLPKDRFSAERLKGVDSTLKIQPAKLEDSAVYLCASSNRGRLSTGELLFGEGSRLTVL.

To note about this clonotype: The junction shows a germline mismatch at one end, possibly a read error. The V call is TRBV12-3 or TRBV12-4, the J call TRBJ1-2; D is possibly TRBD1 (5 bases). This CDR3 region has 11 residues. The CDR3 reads CTRSLGTGYTF. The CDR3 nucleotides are TGTACCAGAAGTCTAGGGACCGGCTACACCTTC.